Described below is a single T cell receptor (beta chain) sequence and its context. This sample is drawn from a study of blood T cell repertoires in COVID-19. Study context: Sources were T cells, B-cell-depleted T cells, or PBMCs; the material itself was cDNA or gDNA.

TCRdb keeps only in-frame clones here, not all; method: immunoSEQ multiplex PCR. The data show about 240,000 clones, around 88% seen once. Sequenced input: PBMCs or T cells enriched from blood (not recorded which). This TCR was sampled from a woman between 40 and 55 years old with acute COVID-19.

The CDR3 DNA sequence: TGTGCCACCAGTGATTGGACTAGCGGGAGGGCCCATGAGCAGTTCTTC. This encodes CATSDWTSGRAHEQFF. The chain recombines TRBV24-1 with TRBJ2-1; 15 bases are shared with TRBD2. Germline CDR1 is KGHDR and CDR2 is SFDVKD. The ends lost 2 bases at V and 8 bases at J; junction bases unmatched: 3. The CDR3 is 16 amino acids.